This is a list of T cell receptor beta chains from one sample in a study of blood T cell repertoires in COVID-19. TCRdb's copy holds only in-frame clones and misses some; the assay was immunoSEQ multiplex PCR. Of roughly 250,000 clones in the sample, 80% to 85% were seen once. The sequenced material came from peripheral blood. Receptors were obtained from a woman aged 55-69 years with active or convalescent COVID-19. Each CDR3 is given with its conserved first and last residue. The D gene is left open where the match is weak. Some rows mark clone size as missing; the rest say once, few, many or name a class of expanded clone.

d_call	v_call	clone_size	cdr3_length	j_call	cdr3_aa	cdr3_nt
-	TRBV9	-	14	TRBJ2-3	CASSKTSSTDTQYF	TGTGCCAGCAGCAAAACTAGTAGCACAGATACGCAGTATTTT
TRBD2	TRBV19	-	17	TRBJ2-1	CASSIDGVGLAVNEQFF	TGTGCCAGTAGTATAGATGGAGTTGGGCTAGCGGTGAATGAGCAGTTCTTC
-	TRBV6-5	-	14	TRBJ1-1	CASRARRGDTEAFF	TGTGCCAGCAGAGCCCGGAGGGGAGACACTGAAGCTTTCTTT
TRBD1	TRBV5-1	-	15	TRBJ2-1	CASSLWDSSYNEQFF	TGCGCCAGCAGCCTCTGGGACAGCAGCTACAATGAGCAGTTCTTC
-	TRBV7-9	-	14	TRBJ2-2	CASSGYRDVGELFF	TGTGCCAGCAGCGGTTACAGGGATGTCGGGGAGCTGTTTTTT
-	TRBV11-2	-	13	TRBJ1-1	CASSLGRNTEAFF	TGTGCCAGCAGCTTAGGTAGAAACACTGAAGCTTTCTTT
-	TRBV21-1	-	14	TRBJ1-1	CASNTGQGTVKAFF	TGTGCCAGCAACACCGGACAGGGAACCGTGAAAGCTTTCTTT
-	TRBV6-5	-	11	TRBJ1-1	CASKDSTEAFF	TGTGCCAGCAAGGACAGCACTGAAGCTTTCTTT
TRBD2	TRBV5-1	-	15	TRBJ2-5	CASSFGRGFQETQYF	TGCGCCAGCAGCTTCGGGCGGGGGTTCCAAGAGACCCAGTACTTC
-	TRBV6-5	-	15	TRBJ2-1	CASSRRTFSYNEQFF	TGTGCCAGCAGCCGACGGACATTTTCCTACAATGAGCAGTTCTTC
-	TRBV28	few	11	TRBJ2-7	CASSSGYEQYF	TGTGCCAGCAGTTCCGGGTACGAGCAGTACTTC
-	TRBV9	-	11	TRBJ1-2	CASLSWGGYTF	TGTGCCAGCCTTAGTTGGGGCGGCTACACCTTC
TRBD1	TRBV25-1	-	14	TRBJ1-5	CASSGDRLNQPQHF	TGTGCCAGCAGTGGGGACAGGTTAAATCAGCCCCAGCATTTT
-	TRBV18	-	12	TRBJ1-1	CASSPGQAEAFF	TGTGCCAGCTCACCGGGGCAGGCTGAAGCTTTCTTT
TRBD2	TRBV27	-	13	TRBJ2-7	CASRRGGGNEQYF	TGTGCCAGCAGGCGGGGGGGCGGAAACGAGCAGTACTTC
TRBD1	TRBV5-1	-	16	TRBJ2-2	CASSLVPGQGTGELFF	TGCGCCAGCAGCCTTGTCCCGGGACAGGGCACCGGGGAGCTGTTTTTT
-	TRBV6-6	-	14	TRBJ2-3	CASSYVESTDTQYF	TGTGCCAGCAGTTATGTGGAGTCCACAGATACGCAGTATTTT
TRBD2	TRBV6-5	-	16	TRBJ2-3	CASSLRTSGSTDTQYF	TGTGCCAGCAGTTTACGGACTAGCGGCAGCACAGATACGCAGTATTTT
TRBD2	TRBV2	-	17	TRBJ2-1	CASSVPQAGGAYNEQFF	TGTGCCAGCAGTGTACCCCAGGCGGGGGGGGCCTACAATGAGCAGTTCTTC
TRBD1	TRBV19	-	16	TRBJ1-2	CASCLTGTENYYGYTF	TGTGCCAGCTGCCTTACCGGGACAGAAAACTACTATGGCTACACCTTC
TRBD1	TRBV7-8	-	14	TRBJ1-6	CASSLGQGSSPLHF	TGTGCCAGCAGCTTAGGACAGGGGAGTTCACCCCTCCACTTT
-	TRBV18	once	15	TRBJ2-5	CASSPRRDSQETQYF	TGTGCCAGCTCACCACGGAGGGACAGCCAAGAGACCCAGTACTTC
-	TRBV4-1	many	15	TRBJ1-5	CASSQEYVSNQPQHF	TGCGCCAGCAGCCAAGAGTATGTTAGCAATCAGCCCCAGCATTTT
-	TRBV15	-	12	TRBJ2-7	CATSRDHYEQYF	TGTGCCACCAGCAGAGATCACTACGAGCAGTACTTC
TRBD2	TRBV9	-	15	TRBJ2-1	CASSVAAGGYNEQFF	TGTGCCAGCAGCGTAGCAGCGGGGGGATACAATGAGCAGTTCTTC
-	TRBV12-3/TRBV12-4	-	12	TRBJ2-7	CASSSDTYEQYF	TGTGCCAGCAGTTCAGACACCTACGAGCAGTACTTC
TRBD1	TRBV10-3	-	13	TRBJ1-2	CAIRGDSYYGYTF	TGTGCCATCAGGGGGGACAGCTACTATGGCTACACCTTC
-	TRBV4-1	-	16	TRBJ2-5	CASSQPGQFGKKTQYF	TGCGCCAGCAGCCAACCCGGACAGTTCGGGAAAAAGACCCAGTACTTC
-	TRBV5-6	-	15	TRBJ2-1	CASSLGGTSWNEQFF	TGTGCCAGCAGCTTGGGGGGGACTTCCTGGAATGAGCAGTTCTTC
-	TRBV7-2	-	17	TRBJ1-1	CASSSFPFSTPNTEAFF	TGTGCCAGCAGCTCCTTCCCTTTCTCCACACCGAACACTGAAGCTTTCTTT
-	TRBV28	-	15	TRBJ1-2	CASSFGGTEFYGYTF	TGTGCCAGCAGTTTTGGGGGGACTGAGTTCTATGGCTACACCTTC
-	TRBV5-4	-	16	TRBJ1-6	CASSLGGAGANSPLHF	TGTGCCAGCAGCTTGGGTGGGGCAGGGGCTAATTCACCCCTCCACTTT
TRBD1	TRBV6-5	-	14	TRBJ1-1	CASSPTGGGTEAFF	TGTGCCAGCAGTCCGACAGGGGGTGGCACTGAAGCTTTCTTT
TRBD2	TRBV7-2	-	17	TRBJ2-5	CASSLLTSGGARETQYF	TGTGCCAGCAGCCTTTTGACTAGCGGGGGGGCCAGGGAGACCCAGTACTTC
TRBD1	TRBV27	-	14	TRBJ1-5	CASSQGPDRVAQHF	TGTGCCAGCAGTCAGGGTCCCGACAGGGTGGCCCAGCATTTT
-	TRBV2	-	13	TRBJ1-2	CASSPHGRDTLPF	TGTGCCAGCAGTCCCCATGGGAGGGACACGCTACCCTTC
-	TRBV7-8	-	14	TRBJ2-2	CASSSYAATGELFF	TGTGCCAGCAGCTCGTATGCGGCCACCGGGGAGCTGTTTTTT
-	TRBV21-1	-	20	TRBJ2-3	CASSKAVPGQGAPSTDTQYF	TGTGCCAGCAGCAAAGCCGTCCCGGGACAGGGGGCCCCTAGCACAGATACGCAGTATTTT
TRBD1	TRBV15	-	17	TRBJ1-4	CATSRDRGQISDEKLFF	TGTGCCACCAGCAGGGACAGGGGGCAAATATCTGATGAAAAACTGTTTTTT
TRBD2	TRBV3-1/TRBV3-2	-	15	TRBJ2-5	CASSQSWGGMETQYF	TGTGCCAGCAGCCAATCATGGGGAGGGATGGAGACCCAGTACTTC
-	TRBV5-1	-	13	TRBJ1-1	CASSFGGNTEAFF	TGCGCCAGCAGCTTCGGGGGGAACACTGAAGCTTTCTTT
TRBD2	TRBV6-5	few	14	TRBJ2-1	CASRTSGGFDEQFF	TGTGCCAGCCGGACTAGCGGGGGATTCGATGAGCAGTTCTTC
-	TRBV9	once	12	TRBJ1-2	CASSAVNYGYTF	TGTGCCAGCAGCGCAGTTAACTATGGCTACACCTTC
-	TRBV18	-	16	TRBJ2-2	CASSPLEARGTGELFF	TGTGCCAGCTCACCACTGGAAGCTAGGGGAACCGGGGAGCTGTTTTTT
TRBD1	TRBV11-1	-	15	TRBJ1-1	CASSLGRDRGIEAFF	TGTGCCAGCAGCTTAGGCCGGGACAGGGGGATTGAAGCTTTCTTT
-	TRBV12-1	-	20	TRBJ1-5	CASSCGQGEGCGSVNQPQHF	TGTGCCAGCAGCTGTGGACAGGGGGAAGGGTGCGGGTCCGTCAATCAGCCCCAGCATTTT
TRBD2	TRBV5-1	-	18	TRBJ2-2	CASSLEGRLAGVTGELFF	TGCGCCAGCAGCTTGGAAGGGAGGCTAGCGGGGGTCACCGGGGAGCTGTTTTTT
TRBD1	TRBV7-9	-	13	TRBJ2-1	CASMFSGGLEQFF	TGTGCCAGCATGTTTTCAGGGGGCCTTGAGCAGTTCTTC
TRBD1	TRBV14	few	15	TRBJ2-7	CASSHSGTGLYEQYF	TGTGCCAGCAGCCACTCCGGGACAGGGCTCTACGAGCAGTACTTC
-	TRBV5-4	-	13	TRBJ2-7	CASSLDVAYEQYF	TGTGCCAGCAGCTTGGATGTAGCCTACGAGCAGTACTTC
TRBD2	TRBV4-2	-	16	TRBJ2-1	CASSQDRGGFNNEQFF	TGTGCCAGCAGCCAAGATCGGGGGGGGTTTAACAATGAGCAGTTCTTC
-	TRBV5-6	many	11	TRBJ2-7	CASSLYSEQYF	TGTGCCAGCAGCTTGTATTCCGAGCAGTACTTC
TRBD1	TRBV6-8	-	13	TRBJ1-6	CARVGQGDSPLHF	TGTGCCAGGGTTGGACAGGGGGATTCACCCCTCCACTTT
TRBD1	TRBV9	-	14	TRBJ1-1	CASSTQGVNTEAFF	TGTGCCAGCAGCACACAGGGGGTGAACACTGAAGCTTTCTTT
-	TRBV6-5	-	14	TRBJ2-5	CASNTGRTRETQYF	TGTGCCAGCAACACAGGGCGTACTCGGGAGACCCAGTACTTC